This TCR beta chain was recovered during a study of cytomegalovirus exposure and HLA in healthy donors. Germline V CDR1 and CDR2: MGHDK, SYGVNS. The CDR3 is made up of 15 amino acids. V dropped 5 bases and J dropped 2; count of bases not matched to a gene: 3. The PCR made use of 60 Vbeta and 13 Jbeta primers. Assay used: immunoSEQ multiplex PCR; TCRdb lists only in-frame clones, some missing. This sample yields under 130,000 clones, of which roughly 80% are seen a single time; about 4.1% belongs to the top ten. About this clone: Antigen specificity is unknown.

Study results and limitations: Based on reports, TCR beta sequences accurately predicted HLA-A and HLA-B alleles for most subjects. The authors confirmed in vitro that three CMV-associated chains were specific for CMV antigens.

The sample was PBMCs. The clonotype originates from a man aged 45-65 years in good health and CMV-seropositive. The rearrangement uses TRBV25-1 and TRBJ2-2, with TRBD2 matching 9 bases. CDR3 DNA sequence: TGTGCCAGCAGTAAGACTAGCGGAAACACCGGGGAGCTGTTTTTT. Amino acids: CASSKTSGNTGELFF.